One sample yielded the 5 T cell receptor beta chains listed below, sequenced in a study of blood T cell repertoires in COVID-19. Assay: immunoSEQ multiplex PCR; the TCRdb copy retains only in-frame clones and omits some. The sample records tens of thousands of clones, roughly 80% being singletons. Sequencing was done on a sample of peripheral blood. The source of these receptors is a human donor in a cohort sampled during active COVID-19.

This chain links TRBV19 with TRBJ1-2, with D hard to call. The CDR3 contains 12 residues. CDR1 and CDR2 (germline): LNHDA, SQIVND (reference sequence). V was shortened by 1 base and J by 8 bases, with 8 bases between the two germline ends. In nucleotides, the CDR3 is TGTGCCAGTAGTATAGGATCTAGCGGCTACACCTTC. As protein: CASSIGSSGYTF.

This chain joins TRBV18 and TRBJ1-1; the match to TRBD1 covers 8 bases. The V gene end was trimmed by 5 bases and the J gene end by 3 bases; junction bases not matched to a gene: 5. There are 14 residues in the CDR3. CDR1 is KGHSH and CDR2 is LQKENI in the germline V gene. The CDR3 loop is CASSATGGDTEAFF. Written as DNA, the CDR3 is TGTGCCAGCTCAGCCACAGGGGGGGACACTGAAGCTTTCTTT. Together with reference TRBV18 and TRBJ1-1, the CDR3 gives the full variable domain: NAGVMQNPRHLVRRRGQEARLRCSPMKGHSHVYWYRQLPEEGLKFMVYLQKENIIDESGMPKERFSAEFPKEGPSILRIQQVVRGDSAAYFCASSATGGDTEAFFGQGTRLTVV.

V and J are TRBV6-5 and TRBJ1-2; 7 bases line up with TRBD1. The ends lost 6 bases at V and 4 bases at J; junction bases unmatched: 8. The CDR3 consists of 14 residues. The germline V gene has CDR1 MNHEY and CDR2 SVGAGI. The CDR3 reads CASSDRVLGYGYTF. CDR3 nucleotide sequence: TGTGCCAGCAGCGACAGGGTCCTCGGCTATGGCTACACCTTC.

The V and J genes are TRBV7-2 and TRBJ2-3; D unclear. Germline V gene data show CDR1 as SGHTA and CDR2 as FQGNSA. V was shortened by 3 bases and J by 0 bases, with 7 bases between the two germline ends. The CDR3 spans 14 residues. The CDR3 is CASSFVTSTDTQYF. In DNA form, the CDR3 reads TGTGCCAGCAGCTTCGTGACTAGCACAGATACGCAGTATTTT.

The chain joins TRBV11-1 to TRBJ1-1; D uncertain. Germline V CDR1 and CDR2: SGHAT, FQDESV (reference sequence). V was clipped by 5 bases and J by 4 bases, with 17 bases between them. The CDR3 loop spans 15 amino acids. The CDR3 region has the DNA TGTGCCAGCAGCCTCAGTTTTTCGGGGTCCACTGAAGCTTTCTTT. It encodes CASSLSFSGSTEAFF.